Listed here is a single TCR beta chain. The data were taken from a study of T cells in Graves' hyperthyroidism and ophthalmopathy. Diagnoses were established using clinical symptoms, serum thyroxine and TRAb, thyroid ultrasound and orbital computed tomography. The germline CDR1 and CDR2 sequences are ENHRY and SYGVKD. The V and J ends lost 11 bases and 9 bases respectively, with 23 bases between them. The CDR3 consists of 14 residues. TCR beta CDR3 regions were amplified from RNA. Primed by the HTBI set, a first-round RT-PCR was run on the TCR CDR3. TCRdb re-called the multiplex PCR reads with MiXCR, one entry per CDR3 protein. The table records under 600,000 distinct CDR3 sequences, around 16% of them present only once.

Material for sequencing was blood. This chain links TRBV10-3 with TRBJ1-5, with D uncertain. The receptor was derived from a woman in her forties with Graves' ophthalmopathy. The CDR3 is CAASHDGAGRPQHF. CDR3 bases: TGTGCCGCCAGTCACGACGGCGCCGGCAGGCCCCAGCATTTT.